Shown below are 2 T cell receptor beta chains from a single sample sequenced in a study of T cells in narcolepsy. Clones were sequenced by immunoSEQ multiplex PCR, and TCRdb holds only the in-frame ones, with some missing. The table includes about 30,000 clones, roughly three quarters detected once. Sequencing was carried out using CD45RA- memory CD4+ T cells from PBMCs. The source is a human donor with narcolepsy.

This clone was picked up one time. The chain joins TRBV2 to TRBJ1-5; D is ambiguous. This CDR3 contains 15 residues. The germline V gene has CDR1 SNHLY and CDR2 FYNNEI. V dropped 2 bases and J dropped 4 bases, with 12 bases sitting between them. This CDR3 is CASSEWGEVNQPQHF. The CDR3 region has the DNA TGTGCCAGCAGTGAATGGGGAGAGGTGAATCAGCCCCAGCATTTT.

This chain connects TRBV4-3 to TRBJ1-2, with TRBD1 identical over 8 bases. Trimming took 0 bases from V and 7 from J; bases not matched to a gene: 4. The CDR3 length is 14 residues. Per the germline V gene, CDR1 is LGHNA and CDR2 is YSLEER. CDR3 nucleotide sequence: TGCGCCAGCAGCCAAGAGGGACAGGTCCTTGGCTACACCTTC. The encoded protein is CASSQEGQVLGYTF.